The T cell receptor (beta chain) under discussion was sequenced for a study of T cell repertoires in cytomegalovirus infection. Overall study: It can be stated that public TCR beta signatures indicated CMV infection as well as a matching HLA type.

With respect to this clonotype: Its antigen remains unidentified.

Findings and limits, study-wide: Cumulative frequency of public TCR beta families picked out carriers of CMV plus the relevant HLA. Ex vivo responses were dominated by HLA-C-restricted CMV-specific TCR beta clonotypes.

Trimming removed 7 bases at V and 8 bases at J, with 12 bases between. The CDR3 runs 12 residues. Germline assignment: CDR1 SGHAT and CDR2 FQNNGV. Each CDR3 protein is one row after TCRdb ran MiXCR on the reads. The data hold 150,000 to 200,000 distinct CDR3 sequences, with roughly 9.8% observed a single time. The sample taken for sequencing was PBMCs. The sequence was collected from a human donor in good health (CMV status not recorded). Some clones in this sample may be carry-over from other donors' samples. The chain couples TRBV11-2 to TRBJ2-1; perhaps TRBD2 as D (5 bases). CDR3 region: CASTATSDEQFF. The CDR3 DNA reads as TGTGCCAGCACCGCAACTAGTGATGAGCAGTTCTTC.